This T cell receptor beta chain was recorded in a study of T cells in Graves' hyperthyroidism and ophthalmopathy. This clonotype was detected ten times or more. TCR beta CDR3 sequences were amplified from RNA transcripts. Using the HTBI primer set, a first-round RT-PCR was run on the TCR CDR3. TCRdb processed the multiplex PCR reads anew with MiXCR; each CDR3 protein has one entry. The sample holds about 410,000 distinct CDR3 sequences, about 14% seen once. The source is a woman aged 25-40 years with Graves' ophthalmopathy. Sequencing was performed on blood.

CDR3 DNA sequence: TGTGCCTGGAGTGGACAGGGATGGGGCGGGCTGGAAAAACTGTTTTTT. Its protein is CAWSGQGWGGLEKLFF. V and J are TRBV30 and TRBJ1-4; 7 bases are shared with TRBD1. The germline gives CDR1 GTSNPN, CDR2 SVGIG (reference sequence). After removal of 1 base from V and 8 bases from J, the junction contained 13 bases not matched to a gene. The CDR3 runs to 16 residues.